This T cell receptor beta chain was obtained from a study of blood T cell repertoires in COVID-19. Study summary: Specimens from acute and convalescent COVID-19 originated in the United States, Italy and Spain.

The table came from immunoSEQ multiplex PCR; TCRdb's copy has only in-frame clones and leaves some out. The sample holds 200,000 to 250,000 clones, 65% to 85% seen once. Per germline, CDR1 SGHRS and CDR2 YFSETQ. V gave up 0 bases and J gave up 4 bases, with 10 bases separating them. The CDR3 loop spans 14 amino acids. The material sequenced was peripheral blood. This TCR was recovered from a human donor in a cohort sampled during active COVID-19. The chain joins TRBV5-1 to TRBJ2-5; D is undetermined. CDR3 protein: CASSLGLVLETQYF. In DNA, the CDR3 is TGCGCCAGCAGCTTGGGTTTAGTTTTAGAGACCCAGTACTTC. Full variable domain (rest looked up from reference TRBV5-1 and TRBJ2-5): KAGVTQTPRYLIKTRGQQVTLSCSPISGHRSVSWYQQTPGQGLQFLFEYFSETQRNKGNFPGRFSGRQFSNSRSEMNVSTLELGDSALYLCASSLGLVLETQYFGPGTRLLVL.